Listed below are T cell receptor beta chains from one sample, sequenced in a study of T cell responses to AZD1222 COVID-19 vaccine. Sequencing was performed with immunoSEQ multiplex PCR; in TCRdb, only in-frame clones are kept and a portion is missing. The sample yields about 160,000 clones, roughly 90% seen once. Source: peripheral blood, taken on day 0 of AZD1222 vaccination. The receptor set was obtained from an adult in good health. CDR3s include the opening cysteine and the closing phenylalanine or tryptophan. The D gene is left open where the match is weak. Expanded clones are given a class, and other clones once, few, many or no size at all.

j_gene | abundance | len | v_gene | d_gene | CDR3nt | CDR3aa
TRBJ2-7 | NA | 17 | TRBV5-4 | TRBD1 | TGTGCCAGCAGCTTGGACCTGACAGGGGGCGACTCCTACGAGCAGTACTTC | CASSLDLTGGDSYEQYF
TRBJ2-2 | NA | 13 | TRBV9 | NA | TGTGCCAGCGGCTACATCCACACCGGGGAGCTGTTTTTT | CASGYIHTGELFF
TRBJ2-7 | NA | 16 | TRBV7-2 | NA | TGTGCCAGCAGCTTCCTCAGACTAGAAATATCTTACGAGCAGTACTTC | CASSFLRLEISYEQYF
TRBJ2-7 | NA | 15 | TRBV2 | NA | TGTGCCAGCAGACAGGAAACCTTACCTACCTACGAGCAGTACTTC | CASRQETLPTYEQYF
TRBJ1-5 | NA | 15 | TRBV9 | TRBD1 | TGTGCCAGCAGTACAGGGGGAGGGGATGGTCAGCCCCAGCATTTT | CASSTGGGDGQPQHF
TRBJ2-7 | NA | 14 | TRBV11-2 | NA | TGTGCCAGCAGCTTAGTTACCGGGGAGTACGAGCAGTACTTC | CASSLVTGEYEQYF
TRBJ2-6 | NA | 13 | TRBV7-2 | NA | TGTGCCAGCAGCCCACCTGGGGCCAACGTCCTGACTTTC | CASSPPGANVLTF
TRBJ1-2 | NA | 15 | TRBV4-3 | NA | TGCGCCAGCAGCCGCTCCCCCCCGGGAGAAGGATGCTACACCTTC | CASSRSPPGEGCYTF
TRBJ1-2 | NA | 16 | TRBV9 | NA | TGTGCCAGCAGCGTAGTCCCAACGGGGGACGGATATGGCTACACCTTC | CASSVVPTGDGYGYTF
TRBJ1-1 | NA | 13 | TRBV12-3/TRBV12-4 | NA | TGTGCCAGCAGTTTTGGCTGGAACACTGAAGCTTTCTTT | CASSFGWNTEAFF
TRBJ2-2 | once | 14 | TRBV5-6 | NA | TGTGCCAGCAGGCTGGTAGAGAACACCGGGGAGCTGTTTTTT | CASRLVENTGELFF
TRBJ1-4 | NA | 16 | TRBV5-1 | TRBD1 | TGCGCCAGCAGCTTAGAACCCGGGACAGGGGGTGAAAAACTGTTTTTT | CASSLEPGTGGEKLFF
TRBJ2-7 | NA | 14 | TRBV18 | NA | TGTGCCAGCTCACCACCCCCGGATGCCTACGAGCAGTACTTC | CASSPPPDAYEQYF
TRBJ2-7 | NA | 15 | TRBV27 | TRBD2 | TGTGCCAGCAGTTTATCAACTAGCGGGTCCTACGAGCAGTACTTC | CASSLSTSGSYEQYF
TRBJ2-7 | NA | 16 | TRBV7-6 | TRBD2 | TGTGCCAGCAGCCGGTTCGGGGAGCGGGAGGGCGACGAGCAGTACTTC | CASSRFGEREGDEQYF
TRBJ1-3 | NA | 14 | TRBV28 | NA | TGTGCCAGCAGCTCTTCCGCCTCTGGAAACACCATATATTTT | CASSSSASGNTIYF
TRBJ1-2 | NA | 15 | TRBV7-9 | NA | TGTGCCAGCAGCTTCCGGGACACGGTACTTTATGGCTACACCTTC | CASSFRDTVLYGYTF
TRBJ2-1 | NA | 13 | TRBV12-3/TRBV12-4 | NA | TGTGCCAGCAGTTTCGGGCTGTTCGGTGAGCAGTTCTTC | CASSFGLFGEQFF
TRBJ1-1 | NA | 15 | TRBV27 | NA | TGTGCCAGCAGTCTGACCGGCTGGATGAACACTGAAGCTTTCTTT | CASSLTGWMNTEAFF
TRBJ1-5 | NA | 15 | TRBV19 | NA | TGTGCCAGTAGTATAGTCAGGGTCGCTGTGAGGACCCAGCATTTT | CASSIVRVAVRTQHF
TRBJ1-1 | NA | 14 | TRBV7-3 | NA | TGTGCCAGCAGCCAGGGGCTACTGAACACTGAAGCTTTCTTT | CASSQGLLNTEAFF
TRBJ2-7 | NA | 13 | TRBV6-5 | NA | TGTGCCAGCAGTCGCTCATGGAGCTACGAGCAGTACTTC | CASSRSWSYEQYF
TRBJ2-4 | NA | 17 | TRBV4-2 | NA | TGTGCCAGCAGCCCTTTAAGGCAGGGTGACTATTCAAACATTCAGTACTTC | CASSPLRQGDYSNIQYF
TRBJ1-4 | once | 15 | TRBV5-1 | NA | TGCGCCAGCAGCCCCGGATATGCAACTAATGAAAAACTGTTTTTT | CASSPGYATNEKLFF
TRBJ1-3 | NA | 15 | TRBV29-1 | NA | TGCAGCGTCGTTCATACCGGAGTCTCTGGAAACACCATATATTTT | CSVVHTGVSGNTIYF
TRBJ1-5 | NA | 14 | TRBV6-2/TRBV6-3 | NA | TGTGCCAGCAGTTACGTGGGGAGCAATCAGCCCCAGCATTTT | CASSYVGSNQPQHF
TRBJ2-5 | NA | 17 | TRBV5-4 | NA | TGTGCCAGCAGCCCTAAGGGCAGAACACTTCATGGAGAGACCCAGTACTTC | CASSPKGRTLHGETQYF
TRBJ2-7 | NA | 13 | TRBV18 | TRBD2 | TGTGCCAGCTCACCCGGGGGGGCCGGCGAGCAGTACTTC | CASSPGGAGEQYF
TRBJ2-1 | NA | 15 | TRBV6-4 | TRBD2 | TGTGCCAGCAGAGGACTAGCGGGAGAGGCCAATGAGCAGTTCTTC | CASRGLAGEANEQFF
TRBJ2-2 | NA | 13 | TRBV28 | NA | TGTGCCAGCAGCTCCCCACCCACCGGGGAGCTGTTTTTT | CASSSPPTGELFF
TRBJ2-3 | NA | 17 | TRBV9 | TRBD2 | TGTGCCAGCAGCGTAGCTACAACTAGCGGGGGTGGAGATACGCAGTATTTT | CASSVATTSGGGDTQYF
TRBJ1-4 | NA | 15 | TRBV2 | TRBD1 | TGTGCCAGCAGTGAGGAGGGACAGGGTGGGGGAAAACTGTTTTTT | CASSEEGQGGGKLFF
TRBJ1-5 | NA | 13 | TRBV28 | NA | TGTGCCAGCAGTTTATTTAGCAATCAGCCCCAGCATTTT | CASSLFSNQPQHF
TRBJ2-1 | NA | 16 | TRBV28 | NA | TGTGCCAGCAGTGCCGCTGACGCGGGCTCAGAGAATGAGCAGTTCTTC | CASSAADAGSENEQFF
TRBJ2-7 | NA | 13 | TRBV10-3 | NA | TGTGCCATCAGTGAGCTCTTAGCACGGGAGCAGTACTTC | CAISELLAREQYF
TRBJ1-1 | NA | 12 | TRBV6-5 | TRBD1 | TGTGCCAGCATCGACAGGGCGCGAGGAGCTTTCTTT | CASIDRARGAFF
TRBJ2-4 | NA | 16 | TRBV19 | NA | TGTGCCACGGGCCCGGGGGCTCTCTCGGCAAAAAACATTCAGTACTTC | CATGPGALSAKNIQYF
TRBJ2-7 | NA | 15 | TRBV7-8 | TRBD1 | TGTGCCAGCAGCAATCCGGGACAGGGTCGCTACGAGCAGTACTTC | CASSNPGQGRYEQYF
TRBJ2-6 | NA | 16 | TRBV28 | TRBD1 | TGTGCCAGGGGGAAACGACAGGGCGGTGGAGCCAACGTCCTGACTTTC | CARGKRQGGGANVLTF
TRBJ1-1 | NA | 12 | TRBV5-1 | NA | TGCGCCAGCAGCTTTGGGGGGACTGAAGCTTTCTTT | CASSFGGTEAFF
TRBJ1-2 | NA | 15 | TRBV5-4 | NA | TGTGCCAGCAGCTTGTTTCAGATCGACGGCGGGGGCTACACCTTC | CASSLFQIDGGGYTF
TRBJ2-2 | NA | 16 | TRBV28 | TRBD1 | TGTGCCAGCAGTGGGCCGGACAGGGGGCCGGGCGGGGAGCTGTTTTTT | CASSGPDRGPGGELFF
TRBJ2-5 | NA | 15 | TRBV11-1 | TRBD2 | TGTGCCAGCAGCAGAACCCTGCGGGAGGAGGAGACCCAGTACTTC | CASSRTLREEETQYF
TRBJ2-7 | NA | 12 | TRBV29-1 | TRBD1 | TGCAGTGGACTGACAGGGGCTAAGGAGCAGTACTTC | CSGLTGAKEQYF
TRBJ2-2 | many | 15 | TRBV7-2 | TRBD1 | TGTGCCAGCAGAAGGACAGGGGATAATGTCGGGGAGCTGTTTTTT | CASRRTGDNVGELFF
TRBJ1-2 | NA | 12 | TRBV9 | NA | TGTGCCAGCAGCGGCCGACAGGAGGGCTACACCTTC | CASSGRQEGYTF
TRBJ2-1 | NA | 13 | TRBV14 | NA | TGTGCCAGCAGCCCCGACCTGACTAGGGACACGTTCTTC | CASSPDLTRDTFF
TRBJ2-3 | NA | 16 | TRBV7-9 | TRBD2 | TGTGCCAGCAGCTTAGTCGGGGGGTTGGACACAGATACGCAGTATTTT | CASSLVGGLDTDTQYF
TRBJ2-7 | NA | 13 | TRBV7-9 | NA | TGTGCCAGCAGCTCGTACACAGGCGACGAGCAGTACTTC | CASSSYTGDEQYF
TRBJ2-3 | NA | 15 | TRBV27 | NA | TGTGCCAGCAGTTTATCGTTGGACCGCACAGATACGCAGTATTTT | CASSLSLDRTDTQYF
TRBJ1-4 | once | 13 | TRBV2 | NA | TGTGCCAGCAGCCCCAGGGGTAGCGAAAAACTGTTTTTT | CASSPRGSEKLFF
TRBJ2-1 | NA | 14 | TRBV27 | NA | TGTGCCAGCACCTCCCCCGGGGGTTACAATGAGCAGTTCTTC | CASTSPGGYNEQFF
TRBJ2-7 | NA | 14 | TRBV28 | TRBD1 | TGTGCCGCCGCCGGGACAGGGGTTTCCTACGAGCAGTACTTC | CAAAGTGVSYEQYF
TRBJ2-5 | once | 13 | TRBV7-2 | NA | TGTGCCAGCAGCTTAAACAAAGGGGAGACCCAGTACTTC | CASSLNKGETQYF
TRBJ2-7 | NA | 12 | TRBV15 | NA | TGTGCCACCAGCAGAGATAGGAGAAGGCAGTACTTC | CATSRDRRRQYF
TRBJ2-1 | NA | 16 | TRBV19 | TRBD2 | TGTGCCAGTAGTATCCCCTCTAGCGGGAGCTACAATGAGCAGTTCTTC | CASSIPSSGSYNEQFF
TRBJ2-1 | NA | 13 | TRBV29-1 | NA | TGCAGCGTTGATGGGGGGGCGGTGAATGAGCAGTTCTTC | CSVDGGAVNEQFF